Below, 27 T cell receptor beta chains from the same sample are listed, as sequenced in a study of vaccination effects on CD4 cells after COVID-19. The data were produced by immunoSEQ multiplex PCR, yet TCRdb's version contains in-frame clones alone and is incomplete. The sample holds about 41,000 clones, 55% to 75% seen once. Their cognate antigens are unknown. Antigen-specific CD4+ T cell clonotypes were called by their expansion after viral peptide-pool culture in ViraFEST. Cultured cells yielded isolated CD4+ T cells after more than nine days. Prior SARS-CoV-2 infection was absent in the vaccine recipients, as shown by negative nucleocapsid antibodies. Sequenced here: CD4+ T cells from PBMCs cultured with HCoV-OC43 spike peptides, sampled before COVID-19 vaccination. Regarding subset: HCoV-OC43 spike overlapping peptide pool stimulation. Receptor source: a human donor who received a COVID-19 vaccine.

The rearrangement uses TRBV19 and TRBJ1-5; D is unclear. The CDR3 length is 14 residues. V was pared by 7 bases and J by 0 bases, with 10 bases between. The germline V gene encodes CDR1 LNHDA and CDR2 SQIVND (reference sequence). CDR3 sequence: CASIDIVSNQPQHF. As DNA, the CDR3 is TGTGCCAGTATTGACATCGTTAGCAATCAGCCCCAGCATTTT. The full variable domain, in which reference TRBV19 and TRBJ1-5 provide the parts outside the CDR3, is DGGITQSPKYLFRKEGQNVTLSCEQNLNHDAMYWYRQDPGQGLRLIYYSQIVNDFQKGDIAEGYSVSREKKESFPLTVTSAQKNPTAFYLCASIDIVSNQPQHFGDGTRLSIL.

The chain combines TRBV19 with TRBJ1-3; 8 bases fit TRBD1. The CDR3 covers 16 residues. Trimming took 3 bases from V and 4 from J; bases not matched to a gene: 8. The germline gives CDR1 LNHDA, CDR2 SQIVND (reference sequence). CDR3 region: CASSMGTGTYGNTIYF. For the CDR3, the DNA is TGTGCCAGTAGTATGGGGACAGGCACTTACGGAAACACCATATATTTT.

CDR3 protein: CASSLEPGYEQYF. Written as DNA, the CDR3 is TGTGCCAGCAGCTTAGAGCCAGGGTACGAGCAGTACTTC. The chain carries TRBV11-2 and TRBJ2-7, with a possible D match to TRBD1 (5 bases). Germline V gives CDR1 SGHAT, CDR2 FQNNGV. Trimming removed 0 bases from V and 4 bases from J, with 7 bases in between. The CDR3 runs to 13 residues.

The chain recombines TRBV6-5 with TRBJ2-7; D is perhaps TRBD1 or TRBD2 (5 bases each). The CDR3 has 14 residues. Germline V CDR1 and CDR2: MNHEY, SVGAGI. Trimming removed 7 bases at V and 3 bases at J, with 16 bases between. For the CDR3, the DNA is TGTGCCAGCAAGCCACTGGGGGTGGGCTACGAGCAGTACTTC. Its translation: CASKPLGVGYEQYF.

The chain recombines TRBV28 with TRBJ2-7; 8 nucleotides line up with TRBD1. Trimming at V came to 2 bases and at J to 3 bases, leaving 3 bases not matched to a gene. Germline CDR1 and CDR2: MDHEN and SYDVKM. This CDR3 has 14 residues. CDR3 nucleotide sequence: TGTGCCAGCAGTTTACAGGGGGCAGGCTACGAGCAGTACTTC. Its protein is CASSLQGAGYEQYF.

This clone was recorded once. This sequence joins TRBV3-1 (or the pseudogene TRBV3-2) and TRBJ1-1; D gene uncertain. The germline V and J ends were trimmed by 0 bases and 0 bases, with 14 bases remaining between them. The CDR3 extends over 17 amino acids. Germline assignment: CDR1 LGHDT and CDR2 YNNKEL (reference sequence). CDR3 in amino acids: CASSQDKEGELNTEAFF. The DNA of the CDR3 is TGTGCCAGCAGCCAAGATAAAGAGGGCGAACTGAACACTGAAGCTTTCTTT.

This clone has more than one count but fewer than ten. The chain combines TRBV5-8 with TRBJ2-5; maybe TRBD1 (5 bases). Germline assignment: CDR1 SGHTS and CDR2 YDEGEE. CDR3 size: 17 residues. V was trimmed by 4 bases and J by 3 bases, leaving 22 bases between them. DNA for the CDR3: TGTGCCAGCAGCCGGATGACGTCATGGGGCTTGGAAGAGACCCAGTACTTC. Its protein product is CASSRMTSWGLEETQYF. Complete variable domain (other parts from reference TRBV5-8 and TRBJ2-5): EAGVTQSPTHLIKTRGQQATLRCSPISGHTSVYWYQQALGLGLQFLLWYDEGEERNRGNFPPRFSGRQFPNYSSELNVNALELEDSALYLCASSRMTSWGLEETQYFGPGTRLLVL.

This clone is medium-sized (0.01 to 0.1%) by share. The J gene is TRBJ1-1, the V gene TRBV10-3; maybe TRBD1 (5 bases). The CDR3 totals 11 residues. CDR1 and CDR2 (germline): ENHRY, SYGVKD. The ends were cut back, 7 bases at V and 6 bases at J, with 9 bases in the middle. CDR3 sequence (DNA): TGTGCCATCAACCAGGGTTCTGAAGCTTTCTTT. This translates into CAINQGSEAFF.

The chain carries TRBV19 and TRBJ1-1; 8 bases are a match to TRBD1. The CDR3 consists of 13 residues. The germline V gene encodes CDR1 LNHDA and CDR2 SQIVND (reference sequence). V lost 4 bases and J lost 11; bases outside the gene matches: 9. This chain's CDR3 is CASSSGQGTGAFF. The CDR3 coding sequence is TGTGCCAGTAGTAGTGGACAGGGAACGGGGGCTTTCTTT.

This clone was seen a few times. The rearrangement links TRBV5-1 to TRBJ1-6; D unresolved. In germline, CDR1 is SGHRS, CDR2 YFSETQ. Trimming left V 4 bases short and J 7 bases short, with 15 bases between. The CDR3 is made up of 15 amino acids. CDR3 coding DNA: TGCGCCAGCAGCCCGGGCCAGGCGGTAAATTCACCCCTCCACTTT. Amino acids: CASSPGQAVNSPLHF.

The chain uses TRBV15 and TRBJ2-1, with unresolved D. The germline gives CDR1 LNHNV, CDR2 YYDKDF (reference sequence). V was shortened by 0 bases and J by 9 bases, with 15 bases between the two germline ends. The length of the CDR3 is 15 residues. CDR3 region: CATSRDSAAAREQFF. In DNA, the CDR3 is TGTGCCACCAGCAGAGATTCGGCAGCCGCCCGTGAGCAGTTCTTC.

J is TRBJ1-5 and V is TRBV20-1; D might be TRBD1 (5 bases). The germline CDR1 and CDR2 sequences are DFQATT and SNEGSKA (reference sequence). CDR3 length: 14 amino acids. The V end was cut by 3 bases, the J end by 6 bases, with 15 bases between. CDR3: CSASERWGVQPQHF. Here the CDR3 DNA reads TGCAGTGCTAGTGAGCGCTGGGGGGTTCAGCCCCAGCATTTT.

The rearrangement links TRBV14 to TRBJ2-2; the D gene is possibly TRBD1 (6 bases). The CDR3 spans 15 residues. Trimming took off 4 bases at V and 1 base at J, with 10 bases between the two ends. Germline assignment: CDR1 SGHDN and CDR2 FVKESK. The CDR3 DNA reads TGTGCCAGCAGCCGGAACAGGGTGAACACCGGGGAGCTGTTTTTT. Translated: CASSRNRVNTGELFF.

The count of this clone is one. The chain employs TRBV19 and TRBJ2-5, with a possible D match to TRBD1 (6 bases). The CDR3 consists of 15 residues. CDR1 and CDR2 (germline): LNHDA, SQIVND (reference sequence). V lost 0 bases, J lost 2 bases, and 10 bases lay in between. CDR3 in amino acids: CASSIDRTGQETQYF. The CDR3 DNA reads TGTGCCAGTAGTATAGACAGAACAGGGCAAGAGACCCAGTACTTC.

This clone has more than one count but fewer than ten. The chain uses TRBV28 and TRBJ1-6, with a weak D call TRBD1 (6 bases). V was trimmed by 10 bases and J by 2 bases, leaving 15 bases between them. Germline-derived CDR1 and CDR2 are MDHEN and SYDVKM. CDR3 length: 15 amino acids. CDR3 loop: CAIRTAATYNSPLHF. CDR3 coding DNA: TGTGCCATCCGGACAGCCGCGACCTATAATTCACCCCTCCACTTT.

The J gene is TRBJ2-7, the V gene TRBV4-1, with no clear D. CDR1 MGHRA and CDR2 YSYEKL come from the germline V gene. The V end lost 3 bases, the J end lost 3 bases, and 9 bases lay between the germline ends. This CDR3 is 13 amino acids long. The CDR3 loop is CASSQEANYEQYF. The CDR3 bases are TGCGCCAGCAGCCAGGAAGCCAACTACGAGCAGTACTTC.

The rearrangement links TRBV5-1 to TRBJ2-1; 8 bases align to TRBD2. After removal of 5 bases from V and 0 bases from J, the junction contained 10 bases not matched to a gene. The CDR3 sequence is 17 residues long. CDR1 is SGHRS and CDR2 is YFSETQ in the germline V gene. Here the CDR3 reads CASSIGRAGSSYNEQFF. In DNA form, the CDR3 reads TGCGCCAGCAGTATCGGGAGGGCTGGGAGCTCCTACAATGAGCAGTTCTTC.

The genes are TRBV19 and TRBJ2-1; 7 nucleotides line up with TRBD1. CDR1 is LNHDA, CDR2 SQIVND, per germline (reference sequence). The CDR3 spans 14 residues. V lost 5 bases, J lost 8 bases, and 9 bases stayed unmatched. This CDR3 reads CASSPQGYGDEQFF. The CDR3 nucleotides are TGTGCCAGTAGTCCACAGGGGTATGGGGATGAGCAGTTCTTC.

The rearrangement links TRBV3-1 (or the pseudogene TRBV3-2) to TRBJ2-2, with 7 bases that match TRBD2. The germline V gene has CDR1 LGHDT and CDR2 YNNKEL (reference sequence). CDR3 length equals 15 residues. V was pared by 2 bases and J by 5 bases, with 5 bases of the junction left unmatched. The CDR3 DNA follows: TGTGCCAGCAGCCAAAGGACTAGAACGACCGGGGAGCTGTTTTTT. Protein sequence: CASSQRTRTTGELFF.

The table lists this clone with a few counts. V usage is TRBV24-1 and J usage is TRBJ2-2; D ambiguous. This CDR3 comprises 13 residues. Germline V CDR1 and CDR2: KGHDR, SFDVKD. Trimming took off 8 bases at V and 1 base at J, with 7 bases between the two ends. Written as DNA, the CDR3 is TGTGCCACCAAGGATCTGAACACCGGGGAGCTGTTTTTT. This codes for CATKDLNTGELFF.

The chain uses TRBV4-2 and TRBJ2-5; D possibly corresponds to TRBD2 (5 bases). This CDR3 spans 16 amino acids. Germline CDR1 is LGHNA and CDR2 is YNFKEQ. Deletions cut 0 bases from V and 4 bases from J, with 15 bases between. CDR3 region: CASSQELGRLRETQYF. Written as DNA, the CDR3 is TGTGCCAGCAGCCAAGAGCTAGGCCGACTACGAGAGACCCAGTACTTC.

This clone has more than one count but fewer than ten. The chain joins TRBV7-2 to TRBJ2-3, with TRBD2 matching over 14 bases. The V gene end was trimmed by 1 base and the J gene end by 4 bases; junction bases not matched to a gene: 7. Germline CDR1 and CDR2: SGHTA and FQGNSA. The CDR3 has 18 amino acids. This CDR3 reads CASSLDPGLAGEADTQYF. CDR3 DNA: TGTGCCAGCAGCTTAGATCCGGGACTAGCGGGAGAAGCAGATACGCAGTATTTT.

This sequence joins TRBV6-5 and TRBJ1-2, with 8 bases fitting TRBD1. The V and J ends lost 6 bases and 8 bases, in that order; junction bases with no gene match: 5. The CDR3 totals 12 residues. The germline gives CDR1 MNHEY, CDR2 SVGAGI. CDR3 loop: CASRQGARGYTF. The CDR3 nucleotides are TGTGCCAGCAGGCAGGGGGCAAGAGGCTACACCTTC.

The J gene is TRBJ2-7, the V gene TRBV6-5; 7 positions agree with TRBD1. The V segment lost 6 bases and the J segment 2 bases; nucleotides outside the gene matches: 10. The CDR3 has 15 residues. Germline V gene sequence: CDR1 MNHEY, CDR2 SVGAGI. The CDR3 coding sequence is TGTGCCAGCAGCCTAAACAGGGGCGCCACCTACGAGCAGTACTTC. Residues: CASSLNRGATYEQYF.

CDR3 DNA sequence: TGCAGCGCCTTGTATTCCTACAATGAGCAGTTCTTC. Its translation: CSALYSYNEQFF. The chain links TRBV29-1 to TRBJ2-1; D remains ambiguous. Germline-derived CDR1 and CDR2 are SQVTM and ANQGSEA. V lost 7 bases to trimming and J lost 1 base, with 8 bases between them. The CDR3 sequence is 12 residues long.

This chain joins TRBV19 and TRBJ2-4; maybe TRBD1 (5 bases). Germline CDR1 is LNHDA and CDR2 is SQIVND (reference sequence). The CDR3 totals 14 residues. Trimming shortened V by 5 bases and J by 0 bases, and 8 bases separated the two germline ends. In DNA form, the CDR3 reads TGTGCCAGTAGTGACAGTGTAGCCAAAAACATTCAGTACTTC. Encoded protein: CASSDSVAKNIQYF.

The chain employs TRBV10-2 and TRBJ1-3; D is possibly TRBD1 (5 bases). With 0 bases removed from V and 4 bases from J, the gap between germline ends came to 10 bases. Germline CDR1 and CDR2: WSHSY and SAAADI. This CDR3 contains 15 residues. The CDR3, as DNA: TGCGCCAGCAGTGAGTCGGCGACAGCCGGAAACACCATATATTTT. Its translation: CASSESATAGNTIYF.